The sample holds one count of the clone carrying this T cell receptor beta chain. Its matching antigen is unknown. The data were obtained in a study of CD8+ T cells in alopecia areata. At the level of the study: Tofacitinib administration to treated patients was oral, at 5 to 10 mg twice daily. The drug, tofacitinib, lasted 6 to 18 months, followed by 6 months off drug.

Described treatment: oral pan-JAK inhibitor, 5-10 mg twice daily. cDNA serving as the sequencing template came from extracted, reverse transcribed RNA. Generated by immunoSEQ multiplex PCR, the TCRdb table keeps only in-frame clones and is missing some. The sample lists fewer than 350,000 clones, roughly 64% occurring once. The CDR3 covers 10 residues. Germline values: CDR1 SGHRS, CDR2 YFSETQ. V was cut by 5 bases and J by 12 bases, with 9 bases left in between. The study, taken as a whole, reports: Amid tofacitinib therapy, many expanded lesional clones stayed present in scalp and blood.

The chain combines TRBV5-1 with TRBJ2-1; perhaps TRBD2 as D (5 bases). This material consisted of CD4+ T cells sorted from blood, taken at week 24, from a patient treated with tofacitinib. This sequence was found in a human donor with alopecia areata. Here the CDR3 DNA reads TGCGCCAGCAGGATTCGGGGGCAGTTCTTC. Protein: CASRIRGQFF.